Presented here are 22 T cell receptor beta chains from one specimen sequenced in a study of blood T cell repertoires in COVID-19. Generated by immunoSEQ multiplex PCR, the TCRdb table keeps only in-frame clones and is missing some. Of approximately 150,000 clones listed, 70% to 90% are singletons. Sequenced input: PBMCs or T cells enriched from blood (not recorded which). The source is a woman aged 45-65 years with acute COVID-19.

The chain uses TRBV5-4 and TRBJ2-7, with D maybe TRBD2 (5 bases). Germline loops: CDR1 SGHNT, CDR2 YYREEE (reference sequence). The ends were cut back, 5 bases at V and 6 bases at J, with 24 bases in the middle. CDR3 length: 16 amino acids. The CDR3 spells CASSSAKFASGSEQYF. DNA of the CDR3: TGTGCCAGCAGTTCCGCTAAGTTTGCGTCGGGATCCGAGCAGTACTTC.

This clone was seen just once. The rearrangement uses TRBV6-5 and TRBJ2-7; the D is unclear. Germline V gene sequence: CDR1 MNHEY, CDR2 SVGAGI. V lost 8 bases and J lost 0, with 11 bases in between. The CDR3 is made up of 13 amino acids. The DNA of the CDR3 is TGTGCCAGCGCACCGGTGCCCTCCTACGAGCAGTACTTC. Protein sequence: CASAPVPSYEQYF.

This chain joins TRBV4-1 and TRBJ2-1, with 7 bases fitting TRBD2. Germline values: CDR1 MGHRA, CDR2 YSYEKL. The CDR3 has 16 residues. The V gene end was trimmed by 3 bases and the J gene end by 5 bases; junction bases not matched to a gene: 10. CDR3 protein: CASSHPRTRSHNEQFF. CDR3 DNA: TGCGCCAGCAGCCACCCACGGACTAGGTCACACAATGAGCAGTTCTTC.

The chain combines TRBV9 with TRBJ2-1; 8 bases match TRBD2. V lost 4 bases to trimming and J lost 9 bases; unmatched junction nucleotides: 12. The CDR3 extends over 15 amino acids. Germline V lookup: CDR1 SGDLS, CDR2 YYNGEE. CDR3 protein: CASSSPGLGTGEQFF. CDR3 in DNA: TGTGCCAGCAGCAGTCCGGGACTAGGGACGGGTGAGCAGTTCTTC.

J is TRBJ2-1 and V is TRBV5-1; D is unclear. CDR3 length: 13 residues. Germline-derived CDR1 and CDR2 are SGHRS and YFSETQ. The V gene lost 3 bases and the J gene lost 7 bases, with 11 bases spanning the gap. This chain's CDR3 is CASSSRLGNEQFF. The CDR3 DNA sequence: TGCGCCAGCAGCTCCCGACTCGGAAATGAGCAGTTCTTC.

The gene calls are TRBV9 and TRBJ1-2, with 8 bases matching TRBD1. Germline V gene data show CDR1 as SGDLS and CDR2 as YYNGEE. The V and J ends lost 2 bases and 6 bases, in that order; junction bases with no gene match: 3. There are 13 residues in the CDR3. The CDR3 here is CASSVSTGDGYTF. Here the CDR3 DNA reads TGTGCCAGCAGCGTGTCGACAGGGGATGGCTACACCTTC.

On this clone itself: This may stem from a read error, because a much larger clone lies one nucleotide away. The chain has TRBV5-8 and TRBJ1-1, with 8 bases that match TRBD1. The CDR3 contains 14 residues. After removal of 1 base from V and 3 bases from J, the junction contained 2 bases not matched to a gene. Germline loops: CDR1 SGHTS, CDR2 YDEGEE. The CDR3 DNA is TGTGCCAGCAGCTTGCAGACAGGGGACACTGAAGCTTTCTTT. Amino acids: CASSLQTGDTEAFF.

V is TRBV7-3 and J is TRBJ1-2; TRBD1 aligns across 7 bases. V lost 4 bases, J lost 7 bases, and 3 bases stayed unmatched. From germline, CDR1 is SGHTA and CDR2 FQGTGA. The CDR3 consists of 12 residues. The CDR3 here is CASSSDRVGYTF. The DNA of the CDR3 is TGTGCCAGCAGCTCCGACAGGGTTGGCTACACCTTC.

The V call is TRBV13, the J call TRBJ2-1; 9 nucleotides line up with TRBD2. J was trimmed by 5 bases and V by 5 bases; bases with no gene match: 13. The CDR3 runs to 17 residues. CDR1 and CDR2 (germline): PRHDT, FYEKMQ (reference sequence). The CDR3 coding sequence is TGTGCCAGCAGCGTCAGGAGCTGGCTAGCGGGGAACAATGAGCAGTTCTTC. Translated, it gives CASSVRSWLAGNNEQFF.

The chain carries TRBV5-1 and TRBJ2-3; no clear D. The CDR3 loop spans 14 amino acids. CDR1 SGHRS and CDR2 YFSETQ come from the germline V gene. Trimming took off 2 bases at V and 3 bases at J, with 10 bases between the two ends. DNA of the CDR3: TGCGCCAGCAGCTTCCAGTCTTCTACAGATACGCAGTATTTT. Protein sequence: CASSFQSSTDTQYF.

The gene calls are TRBV5-3 and TRBJ1-2; 7 bases are a match to TRBD1. TRBV5-3 is treated as an ORF (open reading frame) with a function not yet certain. The CDR3 is 16 amino acids. V lost 4 bases to trimming and J lost 1 base; unmatched junction nucleotides: 10. In DNA form, the CDR3 reads TGTGCCAGAAGCCCCGGAGGAGGGGGCTTTAACTATGGCTACACCTTC. It yields the protein CARSPGGGGFNYGYTF.

The J gene is TRBJ2-3, the V gene TRBV5-4, with a possible D match to TRBD2 (5 bases). The CDR3 loop spans 14 amino acids. V was trimmed by 2 bases and J by 1 base, leaving 8 bases between them. CDR1 and CDR2 (germline): SGHNT, YYREEE (reference sequence). CDR3 sequence reads: CASSLIARTDTQYF. CDR3 nucleotide sequence: TGTGCCAGCAGCTTAATAGCGCGCACAGATACGCAGTATTTT. Full variable domain (missing parts from reference TRBV5-4 and TRBJ2-3): ETGVTQSPTHLIKTRGQQVTLRCSSQSGHNTVSWYQQALGQGPQFIFQYYREEENGRGNFPPRFSGLQFPNYSSELNVNALELDDSALYLCASSLIARTDTQYFGPGTRLTVL.

V usage is TRBV28 and J usage is TRBJ2-1, with 9 bases fitting TRBD2. CDR1 is MDHEN, CDR2 SYDVKM, per germline. Unmatched junction bases numbered 8, after V lost 6 bases and J lost 5 bases. There are 15 residues in the CDR3. CDR3 DNA: TGTGCCAGCAGGGGGGGGCTAGCGGGAAACAATGAGCAGTTCTTC. Amino acids: CASRGGLAGNNEQFF.

The chain carries TRBV19 and TRBJ1-5; 8 bases are shared with TRBD1. From germline, CDR1 is LNHDA and CDR2 SQIVND (reference sequence). V shed 8 bases and J 3 bases; nucleotides not matched to a gene: 3. The CDR3 loop spans 13 amino acids. The CDR3: CASQDRDNQPQHF. Here the CDR3 DNA reads TGTGCCAGTCAGGACAGGGACAATCAGCCCCAGCATTTT.

The gene calls are TRBV4-1 and TRBJ2-1; D is unclear. Germline V lookup: CDR1 MGHRA, CDR2 YSYEKL. There are 19 residues in the CDR3. V gave up 1 base and J gave up 0 bases, with 19 bases separating them. The DNA for the CDR3 is TGCGCCAGCAGCCAAGTAGATCAAACCTACGCTACCTCCTACAATGAGCAGTTCTTC. Encoded protein: CASSQVDQTYATSYNEQFF.

The genes are TRBV3-1 (or the pseudogene TRBV3-2) and TRBJ2-2; 12 positions match TRBD2. Germline loops: CDR1 LGHDT, CDR2 YNNKEL (reference sequence). The CDR3 runs 18 residues. Trimming took 1 base from V and 5 from J; bases not matched to a gene: 8. The CDR3 nucleotides are TGTGCCAGCAGCCAAGGCTTCGGACTAGCGGGAAGTACCGGGGAGCTGTTTTTT. This sequence encodes CASSQGFGLAGSTGELFF.

J is TRBJ1-1 and V is TRBV7-9; D not resolved. Germline CDR1 SEHNR, CDR2 FQNEAQ (reference sequence). CDR3 length: 13 amino acids. With 3 bases removed from V and 0 bases from J, the gap between germline ends came to 5 bases. The CDR3 loop is CASSFPMNTEAFF. CDR3 sequence (DNA): TGTGCCAGCAGCTTCCCCATGAACACTGAAGCTTTCTTT.

The chain uses TRBV20-1 and TRBJ2-3; no clear D. Germline assignment: CDR1 DFQATT and CDR2 SNEGSKA (reference sequence). The CDR3 length is 12 residues. V lost 3 bases to trimming and J lost 1 base, with 5 bases between them. The CDR3 sequence is CSASLGTDTQYF. The CDR3 region has the DNA TGCAGTGCTAGTCTTGGCACAGATACGCAGTATTTT.

The genes are TRBV7-8 and TRBJ2-1; D call uncertain. V lost 6 bases, J lost 0 bases, and 12 bases lay in between. From germline, CDR1 is SGHVS and CDR2 FQNEAQ. The CDR3 runs 15 residues. Written as DNA, the CDR3 is TGTGCCAGCAGTTTTAGTCCCCACTCCTACAATGAGCAGTTCTTC. The encoded protein is CASSFSPHSYNEQFF.

The chain couples TRBV24-1 to TRBJ1-5, with 7 bases matching TRBD1. The germline CDR1 and CDR2 sequences are KGHDR and SFDVKD. This CDR3 has 16 amino acids. V shed 4 bases and J 5 bases; nucleotides not matched to a gene: 10. CDR3 amino acids: CATSDPDRAWDQPQHF. The CDR3 bases are TGTGCCACCAGTGACCCCGACAGGGCGTGGGATCAGCCCCAGCATTTT.

The genes are TRBV15 and TRBJ2-7; 11 nucleotides align to TRBD1. The CDR3 runs to 16 residues. Looked up from germline, CDR1 is LNHNV and CDR2 is YYDKDF (reference sequence). The V and J ends lost 1 base and 3 bases, in that order; junction bases with no gene match: 5. The CDR3 here is CATSRVGQGAFYEQYF. The CDR3 region has the DNA TGTGCCACCAGCAGAGTTGGACAGGGGGCTTTCTACGAGCAGTACTTC.

V and J are TRBV7-2 and TRBJ1-2; 7 bases fit TRBD1. This CDR3 has 15 residues. Germline V gene lookup returns CDR1 SGHTA and CDR2 FQGNSA. V shed 4 bases and J 1 base; nucleotides not matched to a gene: 6. The CDR3 nucleotides read TGTGCCAGCAGCTACCAGACAGGGAGTAACTATGGCTACACCTTC. Amino acids: CASSYQTGSNYGYTF.